The rows below give T cell receptor beta chains drawn from one sample of a study of blood T cell repertoires in COVID-19. The protocol was immunoSEQ multiplex PCR, while the TCRdb copy is restricted to in-frame clones and leaves out a portion. The profile shows under 200,000 clones, about 87% of them singletons. The sample comprised peripheral blood. These receptors were collected from a man between 40 and 49 years old with active or convalescent COVID-19. Both conserved end residues are part of each CDR3. The D gene is left open where the match is weak. For some rows the clone size is stated as once, few or many, or as a class when expanded; others skip it.

v_gene: TRBV15; d_gene: -; j_gene: TRBJ2-1; abundance: -; CDR3aa: CATSRDAAIAQFF; CDR3nt: TGTGCCACCAGCAGAGATGCCGCTATTGCCCAGTTCTTC
v_gene: TRBV19; d_gene: -; j_gene: TRBJ1-4; abundance: -; CDR3aa: CASSDRPNEKLFF; CDR3nt: TGTGCCAGTAGTGACAGGCCCAATGAAAAACTGTTTTTT
v_gene: TRBV4-3; d_gene: TRBD2; j_gene: TRBJ2-2; abundance: -; CDR3aa: CASSDEGRAGGAGELFF; CDR3nt: TGCGCCAGCAGCGACGAAGGCAGGGCGGGGGGCGCCGGGGAGCTGTTTTTT
v_gene: TRBV9; d_gene: TRBD2; j_gene: TRBJ2-7; abundance: -; CDR3aa: CASSVGLAGTYEQYF; CDR3nt: TGTGCCAGCAGCGTAGGGCTAGCGGGGACCTACGAGCAGTACTTC
v_gene: TRBV11-2; d_gene: -; j_gene: TRBJ2-2; abundance: -; CDR3aa: CASSLDDGRTTTGELFF; CDR3nt: TGTGCCAGCAGCTTAGATGATGGAAGGACAACCACCGGGGAGCTGTTTTTT
v_gene: TRBV27; d_gene: -; j_gene: TRBJ1-1; abundance: -; CDR3aa: CASSPLIREVSNTEAFF; CDR3nt: TGTGCCAGCAGCCCCCTGATTAGGGAGGTCTCAAACACTGAAGCTTTCTTT
v_gene: TRBV2; d_gene: -; j_gene: TRBJ2-7; abundance: few; CDR3aa: CASSSQLSGDMGGEQYF; CDR3nt: TGTGCCAGCAGTAGCCAACTATCCGGGGACATGGGAGGGGAGCAGTACTTC
v_gene: TRBV30; d_gene: -; j_gene: TRBJ1-2; abundance: once; CDR3aa: CAGNRNYGYTF; CDR3nt: TGTGCCGGTAACAGAAACTATGGCTACACCTTC
v_gene: TRBV4-3; d_gene: -; j_gene: TRBJ1-2; abundance: -; CDR3aa: CASSQESGRPGYTF; CDR3nt: TGCGCCAGCAGCCAAGAGTCCGGGAGGCCCGGCTACACCTTC
v_gene: TRBV6-2/TRBV6-3; d_gene: -; j_gene: TRBJ1-3; abundance: once; CDR3aa: CASSYSKPNTIYF; CDR3nt: TGTGCCAGCAGTTACTCGAAGCCAAACACCATATATTTT
v_gene: TRBV6-5; d_gene: TRBD1; j_gene: TRBJ2-5; abundance: -; CDR3aa: CASRLDRYLVAQYF; CDR3nt: TGTGCCAGCAGATTGGACAGGTACCTCGTGGCCCAGTACTTC
v_gene: TRBV3-1/TRBV3-2; d_gene: TRBD2; j_gene: TRBJ2-7; abundance: -; CDR3aa: CASSQDPRAGRMSYEQYF; CDR3nt: TGTGCCAGCAGCCAAGATCCTCGAGCGGGGCGTATGTCCTACGAGCAGTACTTC
v_gene: TRBV5-8; d_gene: TRBD1; j_gene: TRBJ1-5; abundance: -; CDR3aa: CASSGAHGTDQPQHF; CDR3nt: TGTGCCAGCAGCGGAGCCCACGGGACAGATCAGCCCCAGCATTTT
v_gene: TRBV5-8; d_gene: -; j_gene: TRBJ1-5; abundance: -; CDR3aa: CASSFKGSNQPQHF; CDR3nt: TGTGCCAGCAGCTTTAAGGGGAGCAATCAGCCCCAGCATTTT
v_gene: TRBV2; d_gene: TRBD1; j_gene: TRBJ1-2; abundance: -; CDR3aa: CASSEQGANYGYTF; CDR3nt: TGTGCCAGCAGTGAACAGGGGGCCAACTATGGCTACACCTTC
v_gene: TRBV20-1; d_gene: TRBD1; j_gene: TRBJ1-2; abundance: few; CDR3aa: CSARTGNGYTF; CDR3nt: TGCAGTGCGAGGACAGGGAACGGCTACACCTTC
v_gene: TRBV5-8; d_gene: -; j_gene: TRBJ2-1; abundance: -; CDR3aa: CASTSRGNEQFF; CDR3nt: TGTGCCAGCACCTCCAGAGGCAATGAGCAGTTCTTC
v_gene: TRBV10-2; d_gene: TRBD1; j_gene: TRBJ2-1; abundance: -; CDR3aa: CASTPVGDRDYNEQFF; CDR3nt: TGCGCCAGCACTCCGGTGGGGGACAGGGACTACAATGAGCAGTTCTTC
v_gene: TRBV10-3; d_gene: -; j_gene: TRBJ1-3; abundance: once; CDR3aa: CATQGSGNTIYF; CDR3nt: TGTGCCACCCAGGGGTCTGGAAACACCATATATTTT
v_gene: TRBV6-6; d_gene: -; j_gene: TRBJ1-6; abundance: -; CDR3aa: CASTAGNSPLHF; CDR3nt: TGTGCCAGCACTGCAGGGAATTCACCCCTCCACTTT
v_gene: TRBV11-2; d_gene: -; j_gene: TRBJ1-3; abundance: -; CDR3aa: CASARTASGNTIYF; CDR3nt: TGTGCCAGCGCCCGGACAGCTTCTGGAAACACCATATATTTT
v_gene: TRBV7-2; d_gene: -; j_gene: TRBJ2-2; abundance: -; CDR3aa: CASSRGQTNTGELFF; CDR3nt: TGTGCCAGCAGCCGCGGACAAACTAACACCGGGGAGCTGTTTTTT
v_gene: TRBV30; d_gene: TRBD1; j_gene: TRBJ1-4; abundance: -; CDR3aa: CAWSVGQGAEKLFF; CDR3nt: TGTGCCTGGAGTGTTGGACAGGGGGCTGAAAAACTGTTTTTT
v_gene: TRBV12-3/TRBV12-4; d_gene: -; j_gene: TRBJ2-7; abundance: -; CDR3aa: CASRQGNEQYF; CDR3nt: TGTGCCAGCAGGCAGGGAAACGAGCAGTACTTC